Shown below are 10 T cell receptor beta chains from a single sample sequenced in a study of blood T cell repertoires in COVID-19. TCRdb's copy holds only in-frame clones and misses some; the assay was immunoSEQ multiplex PCR. The table includes 130,000 to 150,000 clones, 88% detected once. Sequenced material: peripheral blood. The receptors come from a human donor in a cohort sampled during active COVID-19.

This clone has only one observation. The chain combines TRBV7-2 with TRBJ1-2; TRBD1 aligns across 7 bases. Germline CDR1 is SGHTA and CDR2 is FQGNSA. The V gene end was trimmed by 2 bases and the J gene end by 7 bases; junction bases not matched to a gene: 10. The CDR3 sequence is 15 residues long. CDR3 bases: TGTGCCAGCAGCTTAAAAGGGGGCAGGGATCCTGGCTACACCTTC. This encodes CASSLKGGRDPGYTF.

V and J are TRBV3-1 (or the pseudogene TRBV3-2) and TRBJ2-2; D remains ambiguous. The CDR3 covers 13 residues. Germline V gives CDR1 LGHDT, CDR2 YNNKEL (reference sequence). Trimming stripped 5 bases from V and 0 bases from J, with 4 bases between. The CDR3 region has the DNA TGTGCCAGCAGCTCTACGAACACCGGGGAGCTGTTTTTT. This codes for CASSSTNTGELFF.

In its sample, this clone was seen once. This chain uses TRBV15 with TRBJ2-3, with D possibly matching TRBD2 (6 bases). CDR3 length: 14 amino acids. Germline V lookup: CDR1 LNHNV, CDR2 YYDKDF (reference sequence). V was cut by 3 bases and J by 2 bases, with 9 bases left in between. The CDR3 sequence is CATSRAGFTDTQYF. The CDR3 DNA is TGTGCCACCAGCAGGGCGGGGTTCACAGATACGCAGTATTTT. Based on the CDR3 plus reference TRBV15 and TRBJ2-3, the full variable domain is DAMVIQNPRYQVTQFGKPVTLSCSQTLNHNVMYWYQQKSSQAPKLLFHYYDKDFNNEADTPDNFQSRRPNTSFCFLDIRSPGLGDTAMYLCATSRAGFTDTQYFGPGTRLTVL.

This clone was counted between two and nine times. This chain links TRBV6-5 with TRBJ1-6; the match to TRBD1 covers 7 bases. This CDR3 region has 16 residues. J was trimmed by 6 bases and V by 4 bases; bases with no gene match: 9. Germline-derived CDR1 and CDR2 are MNHEY and SVGAGI. The DNA for the CDR3 is TGTGCCAGCAGTTTCGGCCGGGACAGAAGTAATTCACCCCTCCACTTT. Its translation is CASSFGRDRSNSPLHF.

The chain recombines TRBV7-2 with TRBJ2-7; D gene unclear. The germline V gene encodes CDR1 SGHTA and CDR2 FQGNSA. Trimming removed 1 base from V and 4 bases from J, with 11 bases in between. The CDR3 has 14 amino acids. The CDR3 spells CASSLGGWPYEQYF. The CDR3 region has the DNA TGTGCCAGCAGCTTAGGAGGCTGGCCGTACGAGCAGTACTTC.

V gene TRBV5-4 combines with J gene TRBJ2-3, with 9 bases matching TRBD1. The CDR3 length is 15 residues. Germline V lookup: CDR1 SGHNT, CDR2 YYREEE (reference sequence). The V segment lost 4 bases and the J segment 1 base; nucleotides outside the gene matches: 4. The CDR3 DNA is TGTGCCAGCAGCACAGGGGGCTTCGGCACAGATACGCAGTATTTT. Amino acids: CASSTGGFGTDTQYF.

The chain combines TRBV5-5 with TRBJ2-7; the match to TRBD2 covers 12 bases. With V trimmed by 4 bases and J by 2 bases, 4 bases remained unmatched. This CDR3 contains 15 residues. Germline values: CDR1 SGHKS, CDR2 YYEKEE (reference sequence). The CDR3 DNA follows: TGTGCCAGCAGCCCAAGGACTAGCGGGGCCTACGAGCAGTACTTC. The encoded protein is CASSPRTSGAYEQYF.

V is TRBV10-2 and J is TRBJ2-5, with 12 bases lining up with TRBD2. The CDR3 totals 14 residues. V shed 4 bases and J 8 bases; nucleotides not matched to a gene: 5. Germline values: CDR1 WSHSY, CDR2 SAAADI. DNA of the CDR3: TGCGCCAGCAGTGCGGCTAGCGGGGGGGTAACCCAGTACTTC. Its translation is CASSAASGGVTQYF.

V is TRBV4-2 and J is TRBJ1-6; no clear D. The CDR3 covers 15 residues. V was pared by 0 bases and J by 9 bases, with 12 bases between. Germline CDR1 is LGHNA and CDR2 is YNFKEQ. Here the CDR3 reads CASSQDAETRSPLHF. CDR3 DNA: TGTGCCAGCAGCCAAGATGCGGAAACTCGTTCACCCCTCCACTTT.

The chain employs TRBV7-3 and TRBJ1-2; 9 bases are shared with TRBD1. Trimming cost V 3 bases and J 5 bases; bases outside gene matches: 1. Germline CDR1 and CDR2: SGHTA and FQGTGA. This CDR3 spans 13 amino acids. The CDR3 protein is CASSFGQGYGYTF. CDR3 sequence (DNA): TGTGCCAGCAGCTTCGGACAGGGGTATGGCTACACCTTC.